This T cell receptor beta chain was documented in a study of cytomegalovirus exposure and HLA in healthy donors. A remark on this clone: Its antigen is unknown.

PCR used 60 Vbeta primers and 13 Jbeta primers. Clones were sequenced by immunoSEQ multiplex PCR, and TCRdb holds only the in-frame ones, with some missing. The sample carries approximately 150,000 clones, approximately 80% recorded once. Study observations and caveats: Across donors, sequencing depth was assumed by presence/absence analyses to be roughly uniform. Being productive about 87% or about 30% of the time was typical of most TCR beta V segments in an earlier analysis.

Sequenced sample: PBMCs. The TCR was taken from a man between 18 and 29 years old in good health and CMV-seropositive.

The CDR3 region is CASSGLGVGNSPLHF. As DNA, the CDR3 is TGTGCCAGCAGCGGCCTCGGGGTCGGGAATTCACCCCTCCACTTT. The rearrangement joins TRBV7-9 to TRBJ1-6; D gene ambiguous. Germline V gene data show CDR1 as SEHNR and CDR2 as FQNEAQ (reference sequence). This CDR3 comprises 15 residues. The V end lost 5 bases, the J end lost 7 bases, and 15 bases lay between the germline ends.